The clone carrying this T cell receptor (beta chain) was observed many times. V gave up 8 bases and J gave up 5 bases; unmatched junction bases: 8. The CDR3 has 15 residues. CDR1 is DFQATT, CDR2 SNEGSKA, per germline (reference sequence). Genomic DNA served as template for TCR beta VDJ and CDR3 profiling. In TCRdb, the reads were re-called with MiXCR into one record per CDR3 protein. This sample has approximately 300,000 distinct CDR3 sequences, with 56% found just once. This record comes from a study of CD8+CD57+ T cells in acquired aplastic anemia. About the research overall: The average for DNA from sorted CD4+ and CD8+ cells was about 3.3 ug.

Those patients picked for sequencing had displayed CD8+CD57+ cell expansion on flow cytometry. Patients uniformly had severe acquired aplastic anemia. Sequences were obtained from sorted CD4+, CD8+, or CD8+CD57+ T cells (not recorded which) from PBMCs. The sequence was obtained from a human donor with aplastic anemia. The chain joins TRBV20-1 to TRBJ1-6; 11 nucleotides match TRBD1. CDR3 amino acids: CSPDRGRMNNSPLHF. The CDR3 DNA follows: TGCAGTCCGGACAGGGGGCGAATGAATAATTCACCCCTCCACTTT.